This T cell receptor (beta chain) stems from a study of blood T cell repertoires in COVID-19 (dated by TCRdb to between 2020 and 2021). Notes on the research overall: Samples covering the acute and convalescent phases of COVID-19 were provided by collaborators in the United States, Italy and Spain. Samples were obtained from the ongoing ImmuneRACE study (first 160 participants) and from 1,254 subjects provided by 6 global collaborators. A de-identified subject ID, COVID-19 status, age in years and sex were almost always included in the sample metadata. HLA class I and class II types, where available, came from metadata supplied by the sample provider rather than from assay-based typing. The prospective study material was composed of cDNA or gDNA derived from T cells, B-cell-depleted T cells, or PBMCs. The dataset comprised deeply sampled blood TCRbeta repertoires from subjects exposed to, actively infected with, or recovered from COVID-19. The repertoires were released in a freely available public database intended as a resource for research on the immune response to SARS-CoV-2. Study-level results and caveats: How much clinical and demographic metadata was included differed by source and by participant, and the metadata was provided uncurated.

Clipping removes 4 bases from V and 5 bases from J, with 17 as the unmatched junction base count. Taken from cysteine to phenylalanine, the CDR3 has 18 residues. Only the CDR3 region is kept as DNA, spanning 54 bases read in frame from base 1. Taken from the germline V gene, the CDR1 and CDR2 loops are SGHRS and YFSETQ. TCRbeta CDR3 regions were amplified from genomic DNA using the immunoSEQ Assay, a bias-controlled multiplex PCR. Regarding the original processing steps: Within the assay, amplification of reference gene primers was used to estimate how many nucleated cells each sample contained. Sequence reads were collapsed and filtered to measure the absolute abundance of every unique TCRbeta CDR3 rearrangement. For each sample, productive Simpson clonality was calculated as the square root of Simpson's diversity index over productive rearrangements. TCRdb carries this immuneACCESS record with in-frame sequences only. Its versions omit some clonotypes, under half of them owing to an unresolved V gene in the studies checked, with the rest unexplained. That table supplies the V and J calls and clone size; D and trimming were determined from the DNA. Within this sample are hundreds of thousands of clones, with about 91% of them counted one time only. Roughly 12% of the sample rests with the top ten.

In Seattle, one collaborating source enrolled patients while the infection was active and tracked those patients longitudinally over the course of disease. Whole blood was collected in K2EDTA tubes by collaborating institutions according to the institutions' own protocols. Collaborator samples were shipped for TCRbeta analysis as frozen whole blood, isolated PBMCs, or DNA extracted from either sample type. As regards this clone: Its antigen specificity is not known. Per-nucleotide qualities are absent, and no much larger clonotype sits a single base away.

This TCR was recovered from a woman aged 50 to 65 with COVID-19, enrolled during active disease. Material: peripheral blood. The rearrangement joined TRBV5-1 to TRBJ2-1; TRBD1 aligns with 8 central bases. CDR3 reads: CASSAGGGYLNSHNEQFF. In nucleotide form, the sequence is TGCGCCAGCAGCGCAGGGGGCGGGTACCTTAACTCGCACAATGAGCAGTTCTTC.